Shown below are 16 T cell receptor beta chains from a single sample sequenced in a study of cytomegalovirus exposure and HLA in healthy donors. Use of 60 Vbeta and 13 Jbeta primers characterized the PCR. Sequencing was performed with immunoSEQ multiplex PCR; in TCRdb, only in-frame clones are kept and a portion is missing. The sample has some 75,000 clones. Sequenced input: PBMCs. The receptors were gathered from a boy between 10 and 17 years old in good health and CMV-seronegative.

In the case of this clone: The junction differs from germline at one of its ends, possibly a read error. The gene calls are TRBV30 and TRBJ2-3; TRBD2 is a possible D gene (7 bases). Germline-derived CDR1 and CDR2 are GTSNPN and SVGIG (reference sequence). The CDR3 extends over 15 amino acids. The chain's CDR3 is CAGSAWWGGPDTQYF. CDR3 nucleotides: TGTGCCGGGAGTGCATGGTGGGGGGGCCCTGATACGCAGTATTTT.

The chain is built from TRBV9 and TRBJ1-1; D perhaps matches TRBD1 (6 bases). This CDR3 has 15 residues. Germline CDR1 is SGDLS and CDR2 is YYNGEE. The V and J ends lost 0 bases and 5 bases respectively, with 14 bases between them. The CDR3 DNA is TGTGCCAGCAGCGTAGACCAGGGGTCCGGGACTGAAGCTTTCTTT. Translation: CASSVDQGSGTEAFF.

The V and J genes are TRBV15 and TRBJ2-7; 11 bases map to TRBD2. Germline values: CDR1 LNHNV, CDR2 YYDKDF (reference sequence). V shed 2 bases and J 7 bases; nucleotides not matched to a gene: 7. The CDR3 length is 15 residues. The CDR3 DNA is TGTGCCACCAGCAGACCAACTAGCGGGAGTTCTGAGCAGTACTTC. This sequence encodes CATSRPTSGSSEQYF.

V usage is TRBV14 and J usage is TRBJ1-2; unclear D gene. This CDR3 has 15 residues. Trimming took 0 bases from V and 4 from J, leaving 12 bases between them. Germline V CDR1 and CDR2: SGHDN, FVKESK. This chain's CDR3 is CASSQDYSLPYGYTF. The CDR3 DNA is TGTGCCAGCAGCCAAGATTACAGCCTTCCCTATGGCTACACCTTC.

In DNA form, the CDR3 reads TGTGCCAGCAGCGTGGGGACAGGGGGCCTTTCTAGTGGCTACACCTTC. Translation gives CASSVGTGGLSSGYTF. J is TRBJ1-2 and V is TRBV9, with 12 nucleotides matching TRBD1. This CDR3 is built from 16 residues. J was trimmed by 7 bases and V by 2 bases; bases with no gene match: 9. Germline CDR1 is SGDLS and CDR2 is YYNGEE.

V is TRBV7-9 and J is TRBJ2-1; 8 bases fit TRBD1. Losses at the gene ends were 2 bases for V and 9 bases for J; bases not matched to a gene: 6. The CDR3 runs to 14 residues. Germline values: CDR1 SEHNR, CDR2 FQNEAQ (reference sequence). CDR3 DNA: TGTGCCAGCAGCTTATCGACAGGGGTGGCTGAGCAGTTCTTC. The encoded protein is CASSLSTGVAEQFF.

The chain employs TRBV7-6 and TRBJ2-3, with a tentative D call TRBD2 (5 bases). CDR1 and CDR2 (germline): SGHVS, FNYEAQ. V gave up 4 bases and J gave up 1 base, with 9 bases separating them. The CDR3 spans 14 residues. CDR3 sequence (DNA): TGTGCCAGCAGCTCCGGGGTTGGCACAGATACGCAGTATTTT. As protein: CASSSGVGTDTQYF.

V usage is TRBV4-2 and J usage is TRBJ2-5, with 10 bases matching TRBD1. This CDR3 is built from 15 residues. The junction had 4 bases not matched to a gene; V was cut back by 1 base and J by 5 bases. Germline V gene sequence: CDR1 LGHNA, CDR2 YNFKEQ. CDR3 amino acids: CASSQVGQGGETQYF. DNA of the CDR3: TGTGCCAGCAGCCAAGTAGGACAGGGGGGCGAGACCCAGTACTTC.

The V and J genes are TRBV11-2 and TRBJ1-2; 8 nucleotides line up with TRBD1. The germline CDR1 and CDR2 sequences are SGHAT and FQNNGV. With V trimmed by 4 bases and J by 6 bases, 10 bases remained unmatched. This CDR3 spans 15 amino acids. CDR3 sequence (DNA): TGTGCCAGCAGCTCACTTGGTCAGGGGGCACATGGCTACACCTTC. Amino acid sequence: CASSSLGQGAHGYTF.

The V and J genes are TRBV9 and TRBJ2-7, with 7 bases aligning to TRBD2. The trim removed 1 base at V and 2 bases at J, leaving 6 bases unmatched. Germline V gene data show CDR1 as SGDLS and CDR2 as YYNGEE. CDR3 size: 15 residues. The CDR3 reads CASSVKDGRAYEQYF. The CDR3 DNA reads TGTGCCAGCAGCGTAAAGGATGGGAGGGCCTACGAGCAGTACTTC.

The rearrangement links TRBV18 to TRBJ1-2; 10 bases map to TRBD1. J was trimmed by 8 bases and V by 3 bases; bases with no gene match: 12. The CDR3 totals 16 residues. CDR1 is KGHSH, CDR2 LQKENI, per germline. CDR3 loop: CASSPTSDRGRRGYTF. CDR3 sequence (DNA): TGTGCCAGCTCACCGACTTCCGACAGGGGGCGAAGAGGCTACACCTTC.

The chain is built from TRBV5-1 and TRBJ1-1; 9 bases line up with TRBD1. The length of the CDR3 is 14 residues. V dropped 3 bases and J dropped 4; count of bases not matched to a gene: 4. Germline V lookup: CDR1 SGHRS, CDR2 YFSETQ. As DNA, the CDR3 is TGCGCCAGCAGCTCTACAGGGGGCGCCACTGAAGCTTTCTTT. It translates to CASSSTGGATEAFF.

The chain is built from TRBV2 and TRBJ1-2, with unresolved D. Germline values: CDR1 SNHLY, CDR2 FYNNEI. This CDR3 spans 14 amino acids. Trimming shortened V by 4 bases and J by 1 base, and 10 bases separated the two germline ends. CDR3 DNA: TGTGCCAGCAGTGTATTCACGCGTAACTATGGCTACACCTTC. Its protein is CASSVFTRNYGYTF.

CDR3 sequence reads: CAWSFGNEKLFF. CDR3 nucleotides: TGTGCCTGGAGTTTCGGGAATGAAAAACTGTTTTTT. The chain recombines TRBV30 with TRBJ1-4; D remains unclear. Trimming left V 2 bases short and J 5 bases short, with 6 bases between. Germline V gene data show CDR1 as GTSNPN and CDR2 as SVGIG (reference sequence). This CDR3 is built from 12 residues.

The V gene is TRBV30, the J gene TRBJ2-3; unclear D gene. Germline values: CDR1 GTSNPN, CDR2 SVGIG (reference sequence). The CDR3 spans 13 residues. Trimming removed 2 bases from V and 4 bases from J, with 10 bases in between. The CDR3: CAWSSGFSDTQYF. The CDR3 region has the DNA TGTGCCTGGAGTTCCGGGTTTTCAGATACGCAGTATTTT.

The CDR3 DNA sequence: TGTGCCAGTAGTACCCCAATTGGAGCGGCCAACTATGGCTACACCTTC. Its translation: CASSTPIGAANYGYTF. V usage is TRBV19 and J usage is TRBJ1-2, with D unresolved. The CDR3 spans 16 residues. The germline gives CDR1 LNHDA, CDR2 SQIVND (reference sequence). V was trimmed by 4 bases and J by 2 bases, leaving 17 bases between them.